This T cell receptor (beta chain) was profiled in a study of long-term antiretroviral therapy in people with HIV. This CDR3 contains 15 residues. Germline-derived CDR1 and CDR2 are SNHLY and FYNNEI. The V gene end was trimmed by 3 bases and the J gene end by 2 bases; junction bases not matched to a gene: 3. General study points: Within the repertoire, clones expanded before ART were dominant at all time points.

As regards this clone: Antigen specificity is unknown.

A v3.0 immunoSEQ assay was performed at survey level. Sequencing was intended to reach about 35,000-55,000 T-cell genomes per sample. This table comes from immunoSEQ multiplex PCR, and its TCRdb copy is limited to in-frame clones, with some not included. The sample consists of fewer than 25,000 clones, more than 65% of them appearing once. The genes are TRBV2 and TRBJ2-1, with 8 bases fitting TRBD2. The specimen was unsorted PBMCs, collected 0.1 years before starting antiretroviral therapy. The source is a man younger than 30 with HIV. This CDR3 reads CASSEGGLAYNEQFF. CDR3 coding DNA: TGTGCCAGCAGTGAGGGGGGACTAGCCTACAATGAGCAGTTCTTC.